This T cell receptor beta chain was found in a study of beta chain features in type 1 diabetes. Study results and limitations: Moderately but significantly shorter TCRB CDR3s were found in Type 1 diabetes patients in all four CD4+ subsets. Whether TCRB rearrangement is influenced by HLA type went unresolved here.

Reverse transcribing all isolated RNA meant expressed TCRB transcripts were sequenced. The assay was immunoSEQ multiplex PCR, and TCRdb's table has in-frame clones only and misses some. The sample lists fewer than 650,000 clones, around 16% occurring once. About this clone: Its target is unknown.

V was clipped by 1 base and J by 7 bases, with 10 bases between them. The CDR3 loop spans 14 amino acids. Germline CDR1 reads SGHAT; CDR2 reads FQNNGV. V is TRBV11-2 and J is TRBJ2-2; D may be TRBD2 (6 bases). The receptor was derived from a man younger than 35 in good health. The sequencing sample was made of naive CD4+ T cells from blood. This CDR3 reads CASSLAREVGELFF. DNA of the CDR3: TGTGCCAGCAGCTTAGCCAGGGAGGTCGGGGAGCTGTTTTTT.